This entry lists 24 T cell receptor beta chains sequenced from one sample in a study of post-analysis software for immune sequencing data. Antigens of these TCRs are unknown. Tagging with unique molecular identifiers was a feature of the TCR beta cDNA libraries. Each CDR3 protein gets one entry after TCRdb re-called the PCR reads with MiXCR. Seen here are roughly 540,000 distinct CDR3 sequences, around a third observed once, and the top ten hold 5% to 6%. Whole-study findings and limits: Four or five TRBV segments (TRBV5-6, TRBV5-1 and TRBV20-1 among them) occurred more frequently in patients than in controls.

Material for sequencing was blood. The receptors derive from a girl younger than 18 with multiple sclerosis.

The rearrangement joins TRBV12-3 or TRBV12-4 to TRBJ2-7, with D perhaps TRBD1 (5 bases). Trimming removed 2 bases from V and 5 bases from J, with 13 bases in between. There are 14 residues in the CDR3. The CDR3 nucleotides are TGTGCCAGCAGTTTATACCTGGGGCAGAACGAGCAGTACTTC. This gives the protein CASSLYLGQNEQYF.

The gene calls are TRBV12-3 or TRBV12-4 and TRBJ2-1; 12 bases fit TRBD2. The CDR3 loop spans 17 amino acids. The J segment lost 3 bases and the V segment lost 3 bases, leaving 6 bases of the junction unmatched. The CDR3 loop reads CASSFPVLAGGYNEQFF. CDR3 DNA: TGTGCCAGCAGTTTCCCCGTACTAGCGGGGGGCTACAATGAGCAGTTCTTC.

In its sample, this clonotype ranks as large. The chain uses TRBV7-8 and TRBJ2-1, with 12 positions matching TRBD2. Trimming at V came to 2 bases and at J to 8 bases, leaving 4 bases not matched to a gene. The CDR3 extends over 15 amino acids. Looked up from germline, CDR1 is SGHVS and CDR2 is FQNEAQ. This CDR3 reads CASSLPGLAGDEQFF. The CDR3, as DNA: TGTGCCAGCAGCTTACCGGGACTAGCGGGCGATGAGCAGTTCTTC.

The chain couples TRBV2 to TRBJ1-2, with a tentative D call TRBD1 (5 bases). V shed 1 base and J shed 0 bases, with 9 bases lying between them. Germline V lookup: CDR1 SNHLY, CDR2 FYNNEI. This CDR3 is 15 amino acids long. CDR3 coding DNA: TGTGCCAGCAGTGAAGTGCAGGGTGCTAACTATGGCTACACCTTC. Translated: CASSEVQGANYGYTF. The entire variable domain, with the rest obtained from reference TRBV2 and TRBJ1-2, is as follows: EPEVTQTPSHQVTQMGQEVILRCVPISNHLYFYWYRQILGQKVEFLVSFYNNEISEKSEIFDDQFSVERPDGSNFTLKIRSTKLEDSAMYFCASSEVQGANYGYTFGSGTRLTVV.

This clonotype was detected only a few times. The V and J genes are TRBV7-8 and TRBJ1-2; D gene uncertain. V was pared by 4 bases and J by 6 bases, with 18 bases between. The germline CDR1 and CDR2 sequences are SGHVS and FQNEAQ. The CDR3 runs 15 residues. CDR3 DNA: TGTGCCAGCAGCTCCTCATATTCATGGCGCGATGGCTACACCTTC. Residues: CASSSSYSWRDGYTF.

The chain couples TRBV20-1 to TRBJ2-3; the D gene could be TRBD1 or TRBD2 (6 bases each). Trimming shortened V by 3 bases and J by 1 base, and 8 bases separated the two germline ends. The germline CDR1 and CDR2 sequences are DFQATT and SNEGSKA (reference sequence). The CDR3 totals 13 residues. DNA of the CDR3: TGCAGTGCTAGCGGGGGCCGCACAGATACGCAGTATTTT. Its translation is CSASGGRTDTQYF.

This clonotype was detected a few times. The chain carries TRBV9 and TRBJ2-3; 9 bases match TRBD2. Per the germline V gene, CDR1 is SGDLS and CDR2 is YYNGEE. This CDR3 has 16 amino acids. The V segment lost 4 bases and the J segment 6 bases; nucleotides outside the gene matches: 12. The CDR3 loop is CASSSLAGYRGDTQYF. CDR3 nucleotides: TGTGCCAGCAGCTCCCTAGCGGGGTATAGGGGGGATACGCAGTATTTT.

The rearrangement links TRBV5-1 to TRBJ2-7; possibly TRBD1 or TRBD2 for D (5 bases each). The CDR3 is 15 residues long. The ends were cut back, 2 bases at V and 2 bases at J, with 14 bases in the middle. Germline V gives CDR1 SGHRS, CDR2 YFSETQ. The CDR3 bases are TGCGCCAGCAGCTTAACCGGGACCGTAACCTACGAGCAGTACTTC. Its protein is CASSLTGTVTYEQYF.

The chain joins TRBV6-4 to TRBJ2-3; no clear D gene. V dropped 6 bases and J dropped 4 bases, with 14 bases sitting between them. The CDR3 sequence is 14 residues long. CDR1 is MRHNA, CDR2 SNTAGT, per germline. The CDR3 region has the DNA TGTGCCAGCAGCCCCCAACCGACATCAGATACGCAGTATTTT. It is translated as CASSPQPTSDTQYF.

The sample holds a few counts of this clonotype. V usage is TRBV5-1 and J usage is TRBJ2-7; tentatively, D is TRBD1 (6 bases). V shed 4 bases and J shed 1 base, with 15 bases lying between them. This CDR3 is built from 15 residues. The germline CDR1 and CDR2 sequences are SGHRS and YFSETQ. The CDR3, as DNA: TGCGCCAGCAGCCCGTTCCAGGGGCCGTCCTACGAGCAGTACTTC. This encodes CASSPFQGPSYEQYF.

This clonotype was seen a few times. V is TRBV5-1 and J is TRBJ2-3; TRBD2 aligns across 7 bases. Unmatched junction bases numbered 12, after V lost 1 base and J lost 4 bases. Germline V lookup: CDR1 SGHRS, CDR2 YFSETQ. CDR3 size: 17 residues. As DNA, the CDR3 is TGCGCCAGCAGCTTGCGAGGGGAGACTGGGAGGGCAGATACGCAGTATTTT. Translating it yields CASSLRGETGRADTQYF. The complete variable domain, with remaining parts taken from reference TRBV5-1 and TRBJ2-3, reads KAGVTQTPRYLIKTRGQQVTLSCSPISGHRSVSWYQQTPGQGLQFLFEYFSETQRNKGNFPGRFSGRQFSNSRSEMNVSTLELGDSALYLCASSLRGETGRADTQYFGPGTRLTVL.

This clonotype was detected only a few times. J is TRBJ2-5 and V is TRBV5-6, with D uncertain. The J call is doubtful: the DNA matches TRBJ2-7 better. The CDR3 runs 14 residues. The germline gives CDR1 SGHDT, CDR2 YYEEEE. The CDR3 bases are TGTGCCAGCAGCTTGTACGGACCATCTTACGAGCAGTACTTC. Residues: CASSLYGPSYEQYF.

This clonotype was detected only once. The rearrangement links TRBV6-6 to TRBJ2-1; no reliable D call. V shed 4 bases and J shed 5 bases, with 9 bases lying between them. Germline V gene sequence: CDR1 MNHNY, CDR2 SVGAGI (reference sequence). This CDR3 spans 13 amino acids. CDR3 in amino acids: CASSWPSNNEQFF. DNA for the CDR3: TGTGCCAGCAGTTGGCCTAGTAACAATGAGCAGTTCTTC.

This clonotype was counted between two and nine times. The V and J genes are TRBV4-1 and TRBJ2-5, with 9 bases matching TRBD2. CDR3 length: 17 residues. Germline CDR1 is MGHRA and CDR2 is YSYEKL. V shed 0 bases, J shed 7 bases, and the junction held 12 bases outside the gene matches. The CDR3 protein is CASSQDTAGGPLRTQYF. In DNA, the CDR3 is TGCGCCAGCAGCCAAGATACAGCGGGGGGCCCTCTGAGGACCCAGTACTTC.

The chain recombines TRBV28 with TRBJ2-1; D is perhaps TRBD1 (5 bases). Trimming pared 1 base from V and 10 bases from J, leaving 14 bases between. The CDR3 sequence is 14 residues long. Germline loops: CDR1 MDHEN, CDR2 SYDVKM. CDR3 sequence: CASSLFQGPGEQFF. Here the CDR3 DNA reads TGTGCCAGCAGTTTATTTCAGGGCCCCGGGGAGCAGTTCTTC.

The rearrangement links TRBV15 to TRBJ1-5; D not resolved. CDR1 is LNHNV, CDR2 YYDKDF, per germline (reference sequence). The CDR3 is 14 residues long. Trimming shortened V by 5 bases and J by 2 bases, and 10 bases separated the two germline ends. For the CDR3, the DNA is TGTGCCACCAGCGGTAGTGGGGGCAATCAGCCCCAGCATTTT. Amino acids: CATSGSGGNQPQHF.

The V gene is TRBV16, the J gene TRBJ1-2; a weak D match, TRBD1 (5 bases). Germline CDR1 reads KGHSY; CDR2 reads FQNENV. The V end was cut by 2 bases, the J end by 3 bases, with 10 bases between. There are 14 residues in the CDR3. CDR3 sequence reads: CASSQGGIDYGYTF. DNA for the CDR3: TGTGCCAGCAGCCAAGGGGGAATCGACTATGGCTACACCTTC. Based on the CDR3 plus reference TRBV16 and TRBJ1-2, the full variable domain is GEEVAQTPKHLVRGEGQKAKLYCAPIKGHSYVFWYQQVLKNEFKFLISFQNENVFDETGMPKERFSAKCLPNSPCSLEIQATKLEDSAVYFCASSQGGIDYGYTFGSGTRLTVV.

In this sample, this clonotype turned up a few times. This sequence joins TRBV6-1 and TRBJ2-2; D unresolved. V dropped 2 bases and J dropped 7 bases, with 8 bases sitting between them. Germline loops: CDR1 MNHNS, CDR2 SASEGT. This CDR3 has 13 amino acids. For the CDR3, the DNA is TGTGCCAGCAGTGAAATTGGCCTCGGGGAGCTGTTTTTT. It translates to CASSEIGLGELFF.

This clonotype was counted only a few times. The J gene is TRBJ2-1, the V gene TRBV5-1; 7 bases map to TRBD2. V trimming: 4 bases; J trimming: 10 bases; junction bases outside the gene matches: 8. The CDR3 is 13 amino acids. Germline CDR1 and CDR2: SGHRS and YFSETQ. CDR3 region: CASSPGSGREQFF. The CDR3 nucleotides are TGCGCCAGCAGCCCTGGATCCGGGAGGGAGCAGTTCTTC. Filled out from reference TRBV5-1 and TRBJ2-1, the complete variable domain reads KAGVTQTPRYLIKTRGQQVTLSCSPISGHRSVSWYQQTPGQGLQFLFEYFSETQRNKGNFPGRFSGRQFSNSRSEMNVSTLELGDSALYLCASSPGSGREQFFGPGTRLTVL.

This clonotype was seen at least ten times. The V and J genes are TRBV12-3 or TRBV12-4 and TRBJ2-3; 8 nucleotides match TRBD1. V lost 6 bases to trimming and J lost 9 bases; unmatched junction nucleotides: 11. This CDR3 contains 14 residues. CDR3 sequence reads: CASSRADRGWTQYF. The CDR3 DNA reads TGTGCCAGCAGCCGCGCCGACAGGGGATGGACGCAGTATTTT.

This clonotype has ten or more counts. This chain joins TRBV12-3 or TRBV12-4 and TRBJ2-1, with D uncertain. The CDR3 is 15 residues long. V was trimmed by 3 bases and J by 2 bases, leaving 11 bases between them. The CDR3 region has the DNA TGTGCCAGCAGTTTTTCGGGTCTTACCTACAATGAGCAGTTCTTC. It translates to CASSFSGLTYNEQFF.

The chain combines TRBV12-3 or TRBV12-4 with TRBJ1-2; D possibly corresponds to TRBD1 (6 bases). Trimming stripped 2 bases from V and 4 bases from J, with 14 bases between. This CDR3 spans 15 amino acids. This CDR3 is CASSLTSGRGYGYTF. For the CDR3, the DNA is TGTGCCAGCAGTTTAACCTCGGGCAGGGGCTATGGCTACACCTTC.

This clonotype was detected a few times. CDR3 residues: CASIGTATNYGYTF. The CDR3 DNA follows: TGCGCCAGCATCGGGACGGCCACCAACTATGGCTACACCTTC. V gene TRBV10-1 combines with J gene TRBJ1-2; maybe TRBD1 (5 bases). Germline loops: CDR1 WNHNN, CDR2 SYGVQD (reference sequence). This CDR3 is built from 14 residues. V was shortened by 7 bases and J by 2 bases, with 14 bases between the two germline ends.

The V gene is TRBV24-1, the J gene TRBJ2-3; D is ambiguous. The V and J ends lost 2 bases and 6 bases respectively, with 11 bases between them. Germline CDR1 KGHDR, CDR2 SFDVKD. CDR3 length: 14 amino acids. CDR3 in DNA: TGTGCCACCAGTGATTCCATCACTGGGGATACGCAGTATTTT. It codes for CATSDSITGDTQYF.